This note documents a single T cell receptor (beta chain) sequence. Which antigen it targets is not known. No base-level quality is on record; no much larger clone is a single base apart. Reading the germline V gene (reference sequence) gives CDR1 SEHNR and CDR2 FQNEAQ. V and J lose 1 base and 1 base, and a span of 11 bases separates them. CDR3 length: 16 amino acids, cysteine to phenylalanine. Only the CDR3 DNA stays, 48 bases, in frame from base 1. This sample stems from a study of blood T cell repertoires in COVID-19 (dated by TCRdb to the early 2020s). Study-wide context: Samples covering the acute and convalescent phases of COVID-19 were provided by collaborators in the United States, Italy and Spain. The repertoires were released in a freely available public database meant as a resource for research on the immune response to SARS-CoV-2. The sample metadata nearly always contained a de-identified subject ID, COVID-19 status, age in years and sex. The dataset comprised deeply sampled blood TCRbeta repertoires from subjects exposed to, actively infected with, or recovered from COVID-19. The prospective study material was composed of cDNA or gDNA derived from T cells, B-cell-depleted T cells, or PBMCs. Where available, HLA class I and class II types were taken from metadata supplied by the sample provider and were not determined by assay-based typing. The samples were drawn from two sources: the first 160 participants of the ongoing ImmuneRACE study, and 950 to 1,500 subjects contributed by 6 global collaborators.

The immunoSEQ Assay, a bias-controlled multiplex PCR, was used to amplify TCRbeta CDR3 regions from genomic DNA. The source study handled its data this way. The number of nucleated cells in each sample was estimated by amplification of reference gene primers within the assay. To quantify the absolute abundance of each unique TCRbeta CDR3 rearrangement, sequence reads were collapsed and filtered. For each sample, productive Simpson clonality was calculated by taking the square root of Simpson's diversity index across productive rearrangements. Drawn from immuneACCESS, this table holds only the in-frame rearrangements with V and J called that TCRdb kept. Clones are partly lost; checked studies trace under half to an unresolved V gene and leave the rest unexplained. V, J and clone size are those of that table, while D and trimming were read from the DNA. The sample data list some 200,000 clones, and approximately 84% of these were observed just once. Jointly, the top ten make up 4.5% to 7.5% of the sample.

Each collaborating institution followed its own protocols to collect whole blood in K2EDTA tubes. For TCRbeta analysis, collaborators shipped samples as frozen whole blood, isolated PBMCs, or DNA extracted from either of those sample types. Study-level results and caveats: Clinical and demographic metadata were provided uncurated, with the amount varying by source and participant.

The TCR sequence derives from a man at least 80 years old with acute or convalescent COVID-19. The V and J genes are TRBV7-9 and TRBJ1-3; TRBD1 is a possible D gene, resting on 6 matching bases. Sequenced material: peripheral blood. The CDR3 protein: CASSLELGASGNTIYF. The DNA is as follows: TGTGCCAGCAGCTTAGAGTTGGGGGCATCTGGAAACACCATATATTTT.